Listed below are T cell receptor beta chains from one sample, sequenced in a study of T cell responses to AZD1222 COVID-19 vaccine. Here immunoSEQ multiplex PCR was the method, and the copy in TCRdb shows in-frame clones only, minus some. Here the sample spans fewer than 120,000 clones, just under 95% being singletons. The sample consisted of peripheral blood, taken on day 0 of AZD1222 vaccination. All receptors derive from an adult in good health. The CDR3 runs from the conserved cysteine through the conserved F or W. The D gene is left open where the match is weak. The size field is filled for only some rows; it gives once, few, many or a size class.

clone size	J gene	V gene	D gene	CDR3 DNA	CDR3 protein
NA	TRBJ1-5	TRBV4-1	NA	TGCGCCAGCAGCCCCGGGACACGGAGGGAGAGCAATCAGCCCCAGCATTTT	CASSPGTRRESNQPQHF
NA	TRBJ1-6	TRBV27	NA	TGTGCCAGCAGCCACGAGGGCCCCTATAATTCACCCCTCCACTTT	CASSHEGPYNSPLHF
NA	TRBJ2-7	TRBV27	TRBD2	TGTGCCAGCAGTTTAGACCCGGCCAAGCGGGGGGCCTACGAGCAGTACTTC	CASSLDPAKRGAYEQYF
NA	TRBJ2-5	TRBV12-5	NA	TGTGCTAGTGGTTTCAGGGCTGAGACCCAGTACTTC	CASGFRAETQYF
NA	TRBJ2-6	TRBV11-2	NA	TGTGCCAGCAGTCTTACGGGGGCCAACGTCCTGACTTTC	CASSLTGANVLTF
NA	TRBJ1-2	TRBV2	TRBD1	TGTGCCAGCAGCGATGAGACAGGGGGGAACTATGGCTACACCTTC	CASSDETGGNYGYTF
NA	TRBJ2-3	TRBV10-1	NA	TGCGCCAGCAGTGAGTCGAGAACAGATACGCAGTATTTT	CASSESRTDTQYF
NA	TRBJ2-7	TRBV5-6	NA	TGTGCCAGCAGCTCAGGGACCGATACCTACGAGCAGTACTTC	CASSSGTDTYEQYF
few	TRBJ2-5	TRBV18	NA	TGTGCCAGCTCACCATTGGGAGAGACCCAGTACTTC	CASSPLGETQYF
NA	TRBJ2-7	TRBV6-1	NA	TGTGCCAGCAGTGACCCTTGGTACGAGCAGTACTTC	CASSDPWYEQYF
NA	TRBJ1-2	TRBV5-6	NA	TGTGCCAGCAGCTTGGATCAGGCGGCCATAGACTATGGCTACACCTTC	CASSLDQAAIDYGYTF
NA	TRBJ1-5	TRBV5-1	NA	TGCGCCAGCAGCTTGTTTCAGGGGACTGATCAGCCCCAGCATTTT	CASSLFQGTDQPQHF
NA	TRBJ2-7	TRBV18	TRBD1	TGTGCCAGCTCACCTGGGACAGGGGGAGGCTACGAGCAGTACTTC	CASSPGTGGGYEQYF
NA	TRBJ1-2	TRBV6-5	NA	TGTGCCAGCAGTTACGCCGAGGGTGGCTACACCTTC	CASSYAEGGYTF
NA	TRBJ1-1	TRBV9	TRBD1	TGTGCCAGCAGCGTGGACAGGGAGGGGACTGAAGCTTTCTTT	CASSVDREGTEAFF
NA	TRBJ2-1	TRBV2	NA	TGTGCCAGCAGTGGGCGGGGTTTCTACAATGAGCAGTTCTTC	CASSGRGFYNEQFF
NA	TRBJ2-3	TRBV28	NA	TGTGCCAGCAGTCCCAATTTGGGTACGCAGTATTTT	CASSPNLGTQYF
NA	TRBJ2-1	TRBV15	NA	TGTGCCACCAGCAGAATGCTCTTCGTCTCCGGGATCAAACTAGAGTATGAGCAGTTCTTC	CATSRMLFVSGIKLEYEQFF
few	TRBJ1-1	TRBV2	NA	TGTGCCAGCAGTCGAGACACGCTTGAAGCTTTCTTT	CASSRDTLEAFF
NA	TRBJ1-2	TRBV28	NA	TGTGCCAGCAGACTGGAGAACTATGGCTACACCTTC	CASRLENYGYTF
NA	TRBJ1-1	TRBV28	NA	TGTGCCAGCCGCCTGAAGGGCGCTCAAGCTTTCTTT	CASRLKGAQAFF
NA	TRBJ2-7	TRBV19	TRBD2	TGTGCCAGTAGCGCTCTTCTTAGCGGGGGAAACGAGCAGTACTTC	CASSALLSGGNEQYF
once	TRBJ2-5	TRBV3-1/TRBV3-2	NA	TGTGCCAGCAGCCAAGGGCACAACCGGGGGACCCAGTACTTC	CASSQGHNRGTQYF
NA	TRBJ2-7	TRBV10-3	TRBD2	TGTGCCATCAGTGAGTCGACTAGCGGGGGGGTGCCCGAGCAGTACTTC	CAISESTSGGVPEQYF
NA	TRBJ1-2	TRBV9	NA	TGTGCCAGCAGCGTTTCGGTTACACCTAACTATGGCTACACCTTC	CASSVSVTPNYGYTF
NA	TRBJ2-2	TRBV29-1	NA	TGCAGCGTTGCAAGACAGCCAGGGAACACCGGGGAGCTGTTTTTT	CSVARQPGNTGELFF
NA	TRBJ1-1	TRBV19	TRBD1	TGTGCCAGTAGTCGCAAGTACGGGACAGGCACTGAAGCTTTCTTT	CASSRKYGTGTEAFF
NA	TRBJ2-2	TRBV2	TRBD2	TGTGCCAGCAAGGGAGGGGAAACCGGGGAGCTGTTTTTT	CASKGGETGELFF
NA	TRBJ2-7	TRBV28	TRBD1	TGTGCCAGCAGTCCACCGGGACAGGGCATTTACGAGCAGTACTTC	CASSPPGQGIYEQYF
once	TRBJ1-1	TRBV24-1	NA	TGTGCCACCAGTGAGCGCACTAACACTGAAGCTTTCTTT	CATSERTNTEAFF
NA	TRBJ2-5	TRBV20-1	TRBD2	TGCAGTGCTAGTCCAGCGGGGGGGTCGGAGACCCAGTACTTC	CSASPAGGSETQYF
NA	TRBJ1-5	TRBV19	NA	TGTGCCACACTGAAGCCCACGCTGGGGGACAATCAGCCCCAGCATTTT	CATLKPTLGDNQPQHF
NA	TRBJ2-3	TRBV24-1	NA	TGTGCCACCAGTGGTCCCCAGGGGTATGGTAGCACAGATACGCAGTATTTT	CATSGPQGYGSTDTQYF
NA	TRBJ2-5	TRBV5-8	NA	TGTGCCAGCAGCCGGCGGGGCTGGCAAGAGACCCAGTACTTC	CASSRRGWQETQYF
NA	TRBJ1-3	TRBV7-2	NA	TGTGCCAGCTCGGGGTGGGGACTCTCTGGAAACACCATATATTTT	CASSGWGLSGNTIYF
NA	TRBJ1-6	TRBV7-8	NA	TGTGCCAGCAGCTCACTCGGACGTTCCTATAATTCACCCCTCCACTTT	CASSSLGRSYNSPLHF
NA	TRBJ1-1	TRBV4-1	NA	TGCGCCAGCAGCCAAGGGGAACAGTTGGGCATGAACACTGAAGCTTTCTTT	CASSQGEQLGMNTEAFF
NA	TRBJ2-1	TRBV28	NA	TGTGCCAGCAGCTCCTGGGGGGGCCAGGGAAATGAGCAGTTCTTC	CASSSWGGQGNEQFF
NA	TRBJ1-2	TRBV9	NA	TGTGCCAGCAGCGTAGACCAGCCCTATGGCTACACCTTC	CASSVDQPYGYTF
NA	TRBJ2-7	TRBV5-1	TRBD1	TGCGCCAGCAGCTCCGGACAGGGGCGCGTCTACGAGCAGTACTTC	CASSSGQGRVYEQYF